This TCR beta chain was identified during a study of OX40 agonist ivuxolimab in advanced cancers. Concerning the study at large: Ivuxolimab, which targeted the costimulatory receptor OX40 (CD134), was an agonistic, fully human IgG2 monoclonal antibody. Intravenous ivuxolimab was administered to patients every 2 weeks at six dose levels: 0.01, 0.1, 0.3, 1.5, 3 and 10 mg/kg. Of the 50 to 55 patients in dose escalation, 19 had hepatocellular carcinoma, some 15 had melanoma, 9 had renal cell carcinoma and 9 had head and neck cancer. A male proportion of under 85% and a mean age of 60 years, ranging from 23 to 79, were recorded for the dose-escalation cohort. Patients were allowed to have had prior anti-PD-1, anti-PD-L1 or anti-CTLA-4 therapy, and 40% to 45% of the dose-escalation patients had been treated with checkpoint inhibitors. Three dose-escalation patients achieved partial responses, one with hepatocellular carcinoma and two with cutaneous melanoma. The point of sequencing TCRbeta in the periphery was to test whether ivuxolimab changed TCR sequence diversity and drove clonal T-cell expansion. The paper covers the monotherapy dose-escalation part of the phase I ivuxolimab trial, which included N of about 51 patients.

The trial excluded patients who had a history of autoimmune disease or were on systemic immunosuppression. Peripheral blood for TCR sequencing was collected from all dose cohorts at baseline, on cycle 4 day 1, and on cycle 7 day 1. The samples were taken from a phase I, first-in-human, multicenter, open-label dose-escalation trial of ivuxolimab. Adults with locally advanced or metastatic head and neck squamous cell, hepatocellular, melanoma or renal cell carcinoma were enrolled in the trial. Before TCR sequencing, CD4+ T cells and CD8+ T cells from peripheral blood were sorted into separate populations. V is cut by 8 bases and J by 5 bases, and the space between the germline ends is 16 bases. CDR1 and CDR2 are drawn from the germline V gene (reference sequence): LNHDA, SQIVND. The CDR3 spans 14 residues, from the cysteine through the phenylalanine. The sequence is cut down to CDR3 DNA, 42 bases in frame from base 1.

On this clone itself: Its antigen target is currently unknown. No qualities accompany the bases; no much larger clone lies one base away.

To sequence the TCRbeta CDR3 region, genomic DNA was isolated from the sorted cells. The immunoSEQ Assay was used for sequencing of TCRbeta CDR3 regions. The source is immuneACCESS, and TCRdb retained only in-frame sequences with V and J called. Part of the clones is not carried over; for the studies checked, unresolved V genes explain less than half of this, and the remainder is unexplained. This sample is represented by more than 45,000 clones; approximately 94% of them were singletons. The top ten clonotypes cover around 12% of the sample. The full study reports these points: In the 0.1-3.0 mg/kg groups, partial responders were among the patients with the lowest normalized peripheral clonal expansion, particularly in CD8+ T cells. Low levels of normalized T-cell clonal expansion were also shown by some nonresponding patients. The antigen specificity of the peripheral T cells that underwent clonal expansion was not determined. At doses from 0.1 to 3.0 mg/kg, clonal expansion was seen in both CD4+ and CD8+ blood T cells between baseline and week 6. On average, CD8+ T cells showed more expanded clones than CD4+ T cells after ivuxolimab.

Rearrangement joined TRBV19 to TRBJ2-1; TRBD2 might be the D gene, on 5 matching bases. Specimen: CD4+ or CD8+ T cells sorted from blood, collected in a trial of the OX40 agonist ivuxolimab. The clonotype originates from an adult with an advanced solid tumor such as melanoma, head and neck, liver or kidney cancer. CDR3 loop: CASRLTGSNNEQFF. The sequenced DNA: TGTGCCAGTCGATTAACGGGGTCTAACAATGAGCAGTTCTTC.